These 32 T cell receptor beta chains were all obtained from the same sample, sequenced in a study of T cell repertoires in cytomegalovirus infection. TCRdb passed the reads through MiXCR, listing each CDR3 protein once. The sample includes roughly 500,000 distinct CDR3 sequences, over 9% of them seen just once. The sample consisted of PBMCs. The receptors here all came from a human donor in good health (CMV status not recorded). Some clones in this sample may be carry-over from other donors' samples.

The chain employs TRBV18 and TRBJ1-1; a weak D match, TRBD1 (6 bases). The CDR3 extends over 16 amino acids. Germline V CDR1 and CDR2: KGHSH, LQKENI. With 3 bases removed from V and 1 base from J, the gap between germline ends came to 15 bases. CDR3 DNA sequence: TGTGCCAGCTCACCCTCGAGGGGGGTTAGGAACACTGAAGCTTTCTTT. This codes for CASSPSRGVRNTEAFF.

This clonotype appeared many times. CDR3 sequence (DNA): TGTGCCACCGCGCGGGGGGGAAACACTGAAGCTTTCTTT. Translated, it gives CATARGGNTEAFF. V and J are TRBV12-3 or TRBV12-4 and TRBJ1-1; a weak D match, TRBD1 (5 bases). This CDR3 is 13 amino acids long. Deletions cut 10 bases from V and 2 bases from J, with 14 bases between.

This clonotype came up many times. This chain connects TRBV25-1 to TRBJ1-6, with 12 bases fitting TRBD1. CDR1 and CDR2 (germline): MGHDK, SYGVNS. The CDR3 covers 17 residues. Trimming at V came to 2 bases and at J to 10 bases, leaving 9 bases not matched to a gene. CDR3 sequence: CASSELGQGAGTSPLHF. The CDR3 nucleotides read TGTGCCAGCAGTGAACTGGGACAGGGGGCAGGAACGTCACCCCTCCACTTT.

This clonotype was recorded at least ten times. The rearrangement joins TRBV5-1 to TRBJ1-4, with TRBD1 as a possible D gene (5 bases). Trimming shortened V by 5 bases and J by 3 bases, and 23 bases separated the two germline ends. Germline values: CDR1 SGHRS, CDR2 YFSETQ. The CDR3 runs 18 residues. DNA for the CDR3: TGCGCCAGCAGACCGACAACCGTGGACAACGGGGCTAATGAAAAACTGTTTTTT. Translating gives CASRPTTVDNGANEKLFF.

This clonotype was observed at least ten times. The chain is built from TRBV28 and TRBJ2-7, with 10 bases fitting TRBD1. Per germline, CDR1 MDHEN and CDR2 SYDVKM. The V segment lost 6 bases and the J segment 3 bases; nucleotides outside the gene matches: 8. The CDR3 spans 15 residues. CDR3 region: CASSEAGTGDYEQYF. The CDR3 DNA is TGTGCCAGCAGCGAAGCGGGGACAGGGGACTACGAGCAGTACTTC.

This clonotype was detected many times. The chain uses TRBV10-3 and TRBJ1-5, with D maybe TRBD1 (5 bases). The V end was cut by 2 bases, the J end by 3 bases, with 14 bases between. The length of the CDR3 is 16 residues. Germline values: CDR1 ENHRY, CDR2 SYGVKD. CDR3 protein: CAISEGEDIVNQPQHF. The CDR3 nucleotides read TGTGCCATCAGTGAGGGAGAGGACATAGTCAATCAGCCCCAGCATTTT.

There are many counts of this clonotype. V and J are TRBV7-6 and TRBJ2-7; TRBD2 aligns across 10 bases. This CDR3 has 17 amino acids. The trim removed 0 bases at V and 4 bases at J, leaving 9 bases unmatched. The germline V gene has CDR1 SGHVS and CDR2 FNYEAQ. CDR3 nucleotides: TGTGCCAGCAGCTTAGCGCGGGCTAGCGGGGGATTTTACGAGCAGTACTTC. Translation: CASSLARASGGFYEQYF.

The chain has TRBV29-1 and TRBJ2-5; no clear D gene. The CDR3 is made up of 12 amino acids. V shed 4 bases and J shed 4 bases, with 10 bases lying between them. The V gene's germline CDR1 is SQVTM and CDR2 ANQGSEA. CDR3 DNA sequence: TGCAGCGTTGCTTCAGGTATAGAGACCCAGTACTTC. Translation gives CSVASGIETQYF.

This clonotype was seen ten or more times. V gene TRBV30 combines with J gene TRBJ2-1, with D perhaps matching TRBD2 (5 bases). The CDR3 is 15 amino acids. Germline V gives CDR1 GTSNPN, CDR2 SVGIG (reference sequence). Trimming pared 3 bases from V and 5 bases from J, leaving 17 bases between. The CDR3 region has the DNA TGTGCCTGGAGCGCGGACTCACGAAGGGACAATGAGCAGTTCTTC. Protein sequence: CAWSADSRRDNEQFF.

This clonotype showed up many times. The V call is TRBV29-1, the J call TRBJ1-3; TRBD1 aligns across 8 bases. V lost 6 bases to trimming and J lost 2 bases; unmatched junction nucleotides: 3. CDR1 is SQVTM and CDR2 is ANQGSEA in the germline V gene. The CDR3 runs 13 residues. For the CDR3, the DNA is TGCAGCGTGCAGGACAGGGCTGGAAACACCATATATTTT. Its protein product is CSVQDRAGNTIYF. Using reference TRBV29-1 and TRBJ1-3 for the parts outside the CDR3, the full variable domain is SAVISQKPSRDICQRGTSLTIQCQVDSQVTMMFWYRQQPGQSLTLIATANQGSEATYESGFVIDKFPISRPNLTFSTLTVSNMSPEDSSIYLCSVQDRAGNTIYFGEGSWLTVV.

The V gene is TRBV20-1, the J gene TRBJ2-7; 8 bases are a match to TRBD2. Germline V gene data show CDR1 as DFQATT and CDR2 as SNEGSKA (reference sequence). Trimming at V came to 3 bases and at J to 2 bases, leaving 6 bases not matched to a gene. The CDR3 has 14 residues. The CDR3 region is CSASERGGAYEQYF. DNA of the CDR3: TGCAGTGCTAGCGAACGGGGGGGGGCCTACGAGCAGTACTTC.

The V and J genes are TRBV20-1 and TRBJ1-5; D ambiguous. CDR3 length: 12 amino acids. The germline gives CDR1 DFQATT, CDR2 SNEGSKA (reference sequence). Trimming left V 1 base short and J 6 bases short, with 7 bases between. This chain's CDR3 is CSARGVGQPQHF. CDR3 in DNA: TGCAGTGCTAGAGGGGTGGGTCAGCCCCAGCATTTT.

This clonotype has just a few counts. The rearrangement uses TRBV4-1 and TRBJ2-1, with a weak D call TRBD2 (6 bases). The CDR3 consists of 12 residues. CDR1 is MGHRA and CDR2 is YSYEKL in the germline V gene. The germline V and J ends were trimmed by 2 bases and 11 bases, with 10 bases remaining between them. Written as DNA, the CDR3 is TGCGCCAGCAGCCAAATGGGACTCAAGCAGTTCTTC. Protein sequence: CASSQMGLKQFF.

The V gene is TRBV5-1, the J gene TRBJ2-4; D is possibly TRBD1 or TRBD2 (6 bases each). CDR1 is SGHRS and CDR2 is YFSETQ in the germline V gene. V lost 7 bases and J 7 bases, leaving 18 bases between the germline ends. The length of the CDR3 is 14 residues. Here the CDR3 DNA reads TGCGCCAGCGGACCCGGGGGCCGAGGGAACATTCAGTACTTC. Residues: CASGPGGRGNIQYF.

This clonotype was seen many times. The V gene is TRBV20-1, the J gene TRBJ1-5; 10 bases match TRBD1. Losses at the gene ends were 0 bases for V and 4 bases for J; bases not matched to a gene: 3. Germline V gene sequence: CDR1 DFQATT, CDR2 SNEGSKA (reference sequence). The CDR3 totals 15 residues. The DNA for the CDR3 is TGCAGTGCTAGAGAGGGGACAGGGGAGAATCAGCCCCAGCATTTT. It encodes CSAREGTGENQPQHF.

This clonotype has more than one count but fewer than ten. This sequence joins TRBV18 and TRBJ2-7; no clear D. Germline lookup yields CDR1 KGHSH and CDR2 LQKENI. V lost 3 bases and J lost 2, with 8 bases in between. This CDR3 spans 13 amino acids. CDR3 amino acids: CASSPQVPYEQYF. The CDR3 DNA reads as TGTGCCAGCTCACCCCAGGTCCCCTACGAGCAGTACTTC.

This clonotype was seen repeatedly, ten times or more. The chain is built from TRBV7-3 and TRBJ1-1; TRBD1 matches at 7 bases. The CDR3 spans 13 residues. V trimming: 8 bases; J trimming: 6 bases; junction bases outside the gene matches: 9. Germline CDR1 is SGHTA and CDR2 is FQGTGA. CDR3: CASGMGQGAEAFF. In DNA, the CDR3 is TGTGCCAGCGGCATGGGGCAGGGGGCTGAAGCTTTCTTT.

The sample holds one count of this clonotype. The junction departs from germline at one end; a sequencing error may be responsible. The chain employs TRBV5-1 and TRBJ2-7; 7 bases match TRBD1. CDR3 length: 16 amino acids. Looked up from germline, CDR1 is SGHRS and CDR2 is YFSETQ. The CDR3 spells CTSSLGFGQDHYEQYF. The CDR3 nucleotides are TGCACCAGCAGCTTGGGATTTGGACAGGATCACTACGAGCAGTACTTC.

This clonotype was recorded many times. The CDR3 spells CSASRHTSGRSEQYF. The CDR3 DNA reads as TGCAGTGCTAGCCGTCACACTAGCGGGAGGTCCGAGCAGTACTTC. This chain uses TRBV20-1 with TRBJ2-7; 12 bases agree with TRBD2. CDR1 is DFQATT, CDR2 SNEGSKA, per germline (reference sequence). CDR3 length: 15 amino acids. After removal of 3 bases from V and 6 bases from J, the junction contained 9 bases not matched to a gene.

The CDR3 reads CASSLVRLIAGHSYNEQFF. The DNA of the CDR3 is TGTGCCAGCAGCTTAGTCCGCCTGATAGCGGGCCATTCCTACAATGAGCAGTTCTTC. The gene calls are TRBV7-9 and TRBJ2-1; 7 nucleotides match TRBD2. The CDR3 length is 19 residues. Germline V gene data show CDR1 as SEHNR and CDR2 as FQNEAQ (reference sequence). The trim removed 1 base at V and 1 base at J, leaving 13 bases unmatched.

This clonotype was counted many times. The chain joins TRBV27 to TRBJ2-2, with D possibly matching TRBD2 (5 bases). V gave up 5 bases and J gave up 7 bases, with 11 bases separating them. The CDR3 has 13 amino acids. Germline-derived CDR1 and CDR2 are MNHEY and SMNVEV (reference sequence). The CDR3 is CASSLEGFGELFF. The CDR3 coding sequence is TGTGCCAGCAGTCTAGAGGGTTTCGGGGAGCTGTTTTTT.

This clonotype was recorded many times. The J gene is TRBJ2-5, the V gene TRBV20-1; D unresolved. V lost 0 bases and J lost 0, with 5 bases in between. Germline lookup yields CDR1 DFQATT and CDR2 SNEGSKA (reference sequence). This CDR3 region has 13 residues. The CDR3 sequence is CSARDEHQETQYF. The CDR3 bases are TGCAGTGCTAGAGATGAGCACCAAGAGACCCAGTACTTC.

This clonotype was recorded a few times. The genes are TRBV5-1 and TRBJ2-6; possible D gene TRBD1, 5 bases. This CDR3 is built from 15 residues. V gave up 4 bases and J gave up 2 bases, with 10 bases separating them. Germline V lookup: CDR1 SGHRS, CDR2 YFSETQ. CDR3 coding DNA: TGCGCCAGCAGCCTCCAGGGTGCTGGGGCCAACGTCCTGACTTTC. Its protein product is CASSLQGAGANVLTF.

At least ten counts were recorded for this clonotype. The chain recombines TRBV2 with TRBJ1-1; the D gene is possibly TRBD1 (6 bases). The ends were cut back, 0 bases at V and 7 bases at J, with 9 bases in the middle. CDR1 SNHLY and CDR2 FYNNEI come from the germline V gene. The CDR3 runs 13 residues. As DNA, the CDR3 is TGTGCCAGCAGTGAAGCCGAAGGGGGTGAAGCTTTCTTT. This gives the protein CASSEAEGGEAFF.

The chain joins TRBV11-2 to TRBJ2-1, with 7 positions matching TRBD1. CDR3 length: 15 residues. Trimming cost V 3 bases and J 3 bases; bases outside gene matches: 5. Germline values: CDR1 SGHAT, CDR2 FQNNGV. CDR3 loop: CASSFRTGLYNEQFF. For the CDR3, the DNA is TGTGCCAGCAGCTTCCGGACAGGACTCTACAATGAGCAGTTCTTC. Drawing the rest from reference TRBV11-2 and TRBJ2-1, the complete variable domain is EAGVAQSPRYKIIEKRQSVAFWCNPISGHATLYWYQQILGQGPKLLIQFQNNGVVDDSQLPKDRFSAERLKGVDSTLKIQPAKLEDSAVYLCASSFRTGLYNEQFFGPGTRLTVL.

This clonotype has ten or more counts. The chain combines TRBV10-3 with TRBJ2-6; a possible D gene is TRBD2 (5 bases). Germline CDR1 reads ENHRY; CDR2 reads SYGVKD. The CDR3 has 19 residues. Trimming removed 0 bases at V and 0 bases at J, with 15 bases between. The chain's CDR3 is CAISESRRTTISGANVLTF. CDR3 coding DNA: TGTGCCATCAGTGAGTCGAGGAGAACGACTATCTCTGGGGCCAACGTCCTGACTTTC.

This clonotype was seen at least ten times. The chain combines TRBV19 with TRBJ2-6, with a weak D call TRBD1 (6 bases). V was trimmed by 7 bases and J by 4 bases, leaving 11 bases between them. The germline V gene has CDR1 LNHDA and CDR2 SQIVND (reference sequence). CDR3 length equals 14 residues. The CDR3 reads CASNGGRGANVLTF. CDR3 bases: TGTGCCAGTAATGGGGGCAGAGGGGCCAACGTCCTGACTTTC. Using reference TRBV19 and TRBJ2-6 for the parts outside the CDR3, the full variable domain is DGGITQSPKYLFRKEGQNVTLSCEQNLNHDAMYWYRQDPGQGLRLIYYSQIVNDFQKGDIAEGYSVSREKKESFPLTVTSAQKNPTAFYLCASNGGRGANVLTFGAGSRLTVL.

The table lists this clonotype with many counts. The V call is TRBV11-3, the J call TRBJ2-2; D gene uncertain. Germline V gives CDR1 SGHNT, CDR2 YENEEA. V lost 5 bases to trimming and J lost 5 bases, with 12 bases between them. CDR3 size: 14 residues. The CDR3 DNA is TGTGCCAGCAGCCCCCTGGCTGTTACCGGGGAGCTGTTTTTT. Encoded protein: CASSPLAVTGELFF.

At least ten counts were recorded for this clonotype. The rearrangement joins TRBV7-8 to TRBJ1-6; D not certain. In germline, CDR1 is SGHVS, CDR2 FQNEAQ. The CDR3 is 15 amino acids. V was pared by 1 base and J by 7 bases, with 11 bases between. The CDR3 sequence: CASSLVKAVNSPLHF. CDR3 DNA: TGTGCCAGCAGCTTAGTAAAGGCAGTCAATTCACCCCTCCACTTT.

This clonotype was seen repeatedly, ten times or more. CDR3: CASSLGGTRQETQYF. The DNA for the CDR3 is TGTGCCAGCAGCTTAGGGGGGACACGGCAAGAGACCCAGTACTTC. V and J are TRBV7-6 and TRBJ2-5; TRBD1 is a possible D gene (6 bases). This CDR3 is 15 amino acids long. Trimming cost V 1 base and J 2 bases, with 11 bases left between them. Per germline, CDR1 SGHVS and CDR2 FNYEAQ. Full variable domain (remainder filled in from reference TRBV7-6 and TRBJ2-5): GAGVSQSPRYKVTKRGQDVALRCDPISGHVSLYWYRQALGQGPEFLTYFNYEAQQDKSGLPNDRFSAERPEGSISTLTIQRTEQRDSAMYRCASSLGGTRQETQYFGPGTRLLVL.

The rearrangement links TRBV11-2 to TRBJ2-5, with D possibly TRBD1 on 6 matching bases. CDR1 and CDR2 (germline): SGHAT, FQNNGV. The CDR3 extends over 15 amino acids. Deletions cut 3 bases from V and 5 bases from J, with 16 bases between. The CDR3 DNA reads as TGTGCCAGCAGCTTGTCAGGGGCCTCAAGGGAGACCCAGTACTTC. It codes for CASSLSGASRETQYF.

This clonotype was seen more than once but under ten times. The V call is TRBV12-3 or TRBV12-4, the J call TRBJ2-1, with D unclear. V dropped 6 bases and J dropped 7 bases, with 13 bases sitting between them. CDR3 size: 13 residues. CDR3 amino acids: CASRSGLSNEQFF. The CDR3 DNA follows: TGTGCCAGCAGGAGTGGATTATCAAATGAGCAGTTCTTC.